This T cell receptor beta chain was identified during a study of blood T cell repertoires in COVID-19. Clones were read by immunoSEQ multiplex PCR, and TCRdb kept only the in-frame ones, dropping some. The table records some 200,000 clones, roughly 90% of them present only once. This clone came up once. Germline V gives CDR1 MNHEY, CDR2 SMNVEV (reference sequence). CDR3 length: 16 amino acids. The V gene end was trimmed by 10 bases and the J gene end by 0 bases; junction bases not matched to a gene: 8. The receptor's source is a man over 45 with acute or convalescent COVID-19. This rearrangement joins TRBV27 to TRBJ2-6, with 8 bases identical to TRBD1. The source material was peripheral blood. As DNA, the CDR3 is TGTGCCACCCGACAGGGGATGAGCTCTGGGGCCAACGTCCTGACTTTC. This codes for CATRQGMSSGANVLTF.